This TCR beta chain is from a study of T-cell reconstitution after alpha-beta-depleted transplantation in children. This clonotype was seen ten or more times. This sample's TCRbeta library carried unique molecular identifier barcodes. Each CDR3 protein is one row after TCRdb ran MiXCR on the PCR reads. The sample shows fewer than 550,000 distinct CDR3 sequences, over 10% of them seen only once. This TCR was sampled from a female patient aged 2-15 years who had a stem cell transplant for aplastic anemia, so the T cells may come from the graft donor. The sample consisted of PBMCs, mostly from graft donor cells, taken 180 days after TCRalphabeta/CD19-depleted stem cell transplant.

CDR3 DNA: TGCGCCAGCAGCTTGGGATCCGGGACTCTCCAAGAGACCCAGTACTTC. This sequence encodes CASSLGSGTLQETQYF. J is TRBJ2-5 and V is TRBV5-1, with TRBD2 as a possible D gene (6 bases). The germline V gene has CDR1 SGHRS and CDR2 YFSETQ. This CDR3 is built from 16 residues. V gave up 0 bases and J gave up 1 base, with 13 bases separating them.